This T cell receptor beta chain was sequenced for a study of blood T cell repertoires in COVID-19. Background on the study: From the United States, Italy and Spain came samples of acute and convalescent COVID-19.

Sequencing used immunoSEQ multiplex PCR; TCRdb keeps in-frame clones, though not all of them. The data hold around 290,000 clones, with roughly 89% observed a single time. Participant ages covered roughly 18 to 90 years across 24 US areas. Researchers sorted participants into cohorts using their self-reported clinical history. Recovery meant two consecutive negative NP/OP PCR tests, professional clearance, or resolved symptoms. With 4 bases removed from V and 0 bases from J, the gap between germline ends came to 7 bases. The CDR3 totals 14 residues. The germline CDR1 and CDR2 sequences are SEHNR and FQNEAQ (reference sequence).

This TCR was recovered from a woman in her 40s who had recovered from COVID-19. The specimen sequenced was PBMCs or T cells enriched from blood (not recorded which). The chain has TRBV7-9 and TRBJ1-3; D is unresolved. In nucleotides, the CDR3 is TGTGCCAGCAGCTCCTTAGCCTCTGGAAACACCATATATTTT. It yields the protein CASSSLASGNTIYF.